This TCR beta chain comes out of a study of cytomegalovirus exposure and HLA in healthy donors. 60 Vbeta and 13 Jbeta primers were used in PCR. Sequencing was performed with immunoSEQ multiplex PCR; in TCRdb, only in-frame clones are kept and a portion is missing. This table has 130,000 or so clones, 60% to 85% appearing once. There are a few counts of this clone. The sequence was collected from a man younger than 40 in good health and CMV-seronegative. Sequenced input: PBMCs.

The CDR3 reads CASSSFPTYEQYF. For the CDR3, the DNA is TGTGCCAGCAGCAGTTTTCCTACCTACGAGCAGTACTTC. This chain uses TRBV7-9 with TRBJ2-7; D not resolved. With 5 bases removed from V and 2 bases from J, the gap between germline ends came to 10 bases. Germline CDR1 reads SEHNR; CDR2 reads FQNEAQ (reference sequence). The CDR3 covers 13 residues.